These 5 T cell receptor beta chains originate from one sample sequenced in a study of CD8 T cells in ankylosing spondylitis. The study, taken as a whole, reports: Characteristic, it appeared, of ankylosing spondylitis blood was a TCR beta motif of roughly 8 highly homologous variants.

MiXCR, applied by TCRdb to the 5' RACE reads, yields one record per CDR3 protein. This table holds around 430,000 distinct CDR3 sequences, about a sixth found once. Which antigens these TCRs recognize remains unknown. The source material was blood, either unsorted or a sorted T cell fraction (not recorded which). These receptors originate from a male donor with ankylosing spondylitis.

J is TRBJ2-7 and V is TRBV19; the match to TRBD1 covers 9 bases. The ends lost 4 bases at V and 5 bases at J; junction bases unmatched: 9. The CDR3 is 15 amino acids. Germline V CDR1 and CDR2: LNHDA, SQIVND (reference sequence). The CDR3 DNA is TGTGCCAGTAGTAACCAGCCGGGACAGGGAAACGAGCAGTACTTC. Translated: CASSNQPGQGNEQYF.

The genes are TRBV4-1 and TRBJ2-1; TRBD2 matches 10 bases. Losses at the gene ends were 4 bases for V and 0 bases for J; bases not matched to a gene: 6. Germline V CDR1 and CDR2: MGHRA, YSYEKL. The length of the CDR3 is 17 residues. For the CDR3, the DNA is TGCGCCAGCAGCCCCCCAGCGGGAGGGGCCTCCTACAATGAGCAGTTCTTC. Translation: CASSPPAGGASYNEQFF.

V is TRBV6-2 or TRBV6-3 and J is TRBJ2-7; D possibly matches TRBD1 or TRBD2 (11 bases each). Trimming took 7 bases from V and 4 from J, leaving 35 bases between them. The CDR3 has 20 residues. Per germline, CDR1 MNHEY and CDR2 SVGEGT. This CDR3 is CASTSPSDRGLAGGVYEQYF. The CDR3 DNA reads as TGTGCCAGCACCTCTCCTTCGGACAGGGGGCTAGCGGGGGGAGTTTACGAGCAGTACTTC.

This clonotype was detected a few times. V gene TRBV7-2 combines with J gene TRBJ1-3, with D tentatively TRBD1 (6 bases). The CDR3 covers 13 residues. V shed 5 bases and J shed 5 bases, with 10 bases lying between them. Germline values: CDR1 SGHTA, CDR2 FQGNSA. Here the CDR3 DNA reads TGTGCCAGCAGCACAGGGAATAGAAACACCATATATTTT. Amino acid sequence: CASSTGNRNTIYF.

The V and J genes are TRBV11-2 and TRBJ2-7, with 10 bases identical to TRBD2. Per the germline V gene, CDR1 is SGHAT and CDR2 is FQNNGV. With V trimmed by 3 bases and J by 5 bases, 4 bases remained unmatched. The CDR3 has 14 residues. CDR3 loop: CASSFGTSADEQYF. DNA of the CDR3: TGTGCCAGCAGCTTCGGGACTAGCGCCGACGAGCAGTACTTC.